This T cell receptor (beta chain) emerged from a study of shared clonotypes between healthy human individuals. General study points: Clonotype sharing across donors was expected to vary with sequencing depth. Generation probability values for non-shared clonotypes were lower than those for clonotypes shared by all four donors.

Terminally differentiated effector memory CD45RA+ cells were excluded by CCR7 positive selection of CD45RO-negative cells. This CDR3 contains 15 residues. Germline CDR1 and CDR2: MNHEY and SVGAGI. Unmatched junction bases numbered 7, after V lost 6 bases and J lost 3 bases. In regard to this clone: Its antigen is not identified.

Per sorted-subset replicate PCR, input was approximately 210 ng DNA, representing roughly 29,000 T cell genomes. Original analysis: ImmunoSEQ gave junction-only sequences without quality scores, so filtering differed. The assay was immunoSEQ multiplex PCR, and TCRdb's table has in-frame clones only and misses some. Clone size and V and J calls were adopted from that table, with D and trimming inferred from the DNA. The sample yields about 2 million clones, about 94% seen once. The chain employs TRBV6-5 and TRBJ2-7; TRBD2 aligns across 11 bases. The sequence was collected from a young man in good health. Sequenced material: naive CD8+ T cells sorted from blood. The CDR3 reads CASSISGGAFYEQYF. CDR3 bases: TGTGCCAGCAGCATTAGCGGGGGGGCCTTCTACGAGCAGTACTTC.